This T cell receptor (beta chain) was sequenced during a study of CD8 T cells in ankylosing spondylitis. General observations from the study: A number of the motif variants had already been described in reactive arthritis synovial fluid and blood. Made up of under ten highly homologous variants, a TCR beta motif appeared characteristic of ankylosing spondylitis blood.

The TCR beta libraries were generated through quantitative 5'-RACE incorporating molecular barcodes. TCRdb fed the 5' RACE reads into MiXCR, producing one record per CDR3 protein. The sample holds over 400,000 distinct CDR3 sequences; 25% to 30% are singletons and the top ten take about 0.9%. On this clonotype itself: The antigen remains undetermined.

Specimen: blood, either unsorted or a sorted T cell fraction (not recorded which). This receptor was identified in a male donor with ankylosing spondylitis.

The CDR3 loop is CASSEYGHDQAFF. The CDR3 DNA is TGTGCCAGCAGTGAGTACGGACATGATCAAGCTTTCTTT. The V call is TRBV2, the J call TRBJ1-1, with a weak D call TRBD1 (5 bases). Deletions cut 3 bases from V and 9 bases from J, with 14 bases between. From germline, CDR1 is SNHLY and CDR2 FYNNEI. CDR3 length: 13 residues. The full variable domain, rest sourced from reference TRBV2 and TRBJ1-1, is EPEVTQTPSHQVTQMGQEVILRCVPISNHLYFYWYRQILGQKVEFLVSFYNNEISEKSEIFDDQFSVERPDGSNFTLKIRSTKLEDSAMYFCASSEYGHDQAFFGQGTRLTVV.